The 27 T cell receptor beta chains in this list originate from one sample, sequenced in a study of CD8 T cells in Susac syndrome. Reverse transcription of about 0.45 to 1 ug RNA was carried out with random hexamers. TCRdb passed the immunoSEQ multiplex PCR reads through MiXCR, listing each CDR3 protein once. The table records about 140,000 distinct CDR3 sequences, around 96% of them present only once. The source material was CD4+ T cells from PBMCs. Source of these receptors: a human donor with multiple sclerosis.

The chain combines TRBV9 with TRBJ2-7; D could derive from TRBD1 or TRBD2 (5 bases each). The CDR3 length is 13 residues. CDR1 and CDR2 from the germline V gene are SGDLS and YYNGEE. V dropped 6 bases and J dropped 7 bases, with 17 bases sitting between them. This CDR3 reads CASTRGPGEEQYF. In DNA, the CDR3 is TGTGCCAGCACTAGGGGACCCGGGGAGGAGCAGTACTTC.

The chain uses TRBV20-1 and TRBJ2-7; weak D call: TRBD2 (5 bases). The CDR3 is 15 amino acids. Deletions cut 0 bases from V and 10 bases from J, with 22 bases between. Germline V gives CDR1 DFQATT, CDR2 SNEGSKA (reference sequence). CDR3 loop: CSARDATSNRLGQYF. The DNA for the CDR3 is TGCAGTGCTAGAGACGCAACTAGTAACCGTCTTGGACAGTACTTC.

The chain is built from TRBV15 and TRBJ1-2; 7 bases agree with TRBD1. V shed 2 bases, J shed 4 bases, and the junction held 7 bases outside the gene matches. Germline V gene lookup returns CDR1 LNHNV and CDR2 YYDKDF (reference sequence). This CDR3 has 15 residues. CDR3 protein: CATSRRRGTTYGYTF. The CDR3 nucleotides are TGTGCCACCAGCAGACGCAGGGGGACAACCTATGGCTACACCTTC. Drawing the rest from reference TRBV15 and TRBJ1-2, the complete variable domain is DAMVIQNPRYQVTQFGKPVTLSCSQTLNHNVMYWYQQKSSQAPKLLFHYYDKDFNNEADTPDNFQSRRPNTSFCFLDIRSPGLGDTAMYLCATSRRRGTTYGYTFGSGTRLTVV.

This chain uses TRBV20-1 with TRBJ2-3; 14 bases line up with TRBD2. Unmatched junction bases numbered 5, after V lost 4 bases and J lost 2 bases. Germline loops: CDR1 DFQATT, CDR2 SNEGSKA (reference sequence). The CDR3 is made up of 16 amino acids. DNA for the CDR3: TGCAGTGCTACCGGGACTAGCGGGAGAGTCACAGATACGCAGTATTTT. It translates to CSATGTSGRVTDTQYF.

The chain employs TRBV29-1 and TRBJ1-1; D is ambiguous. Trimming removed 2 bases from V and 1 base from J, with 5 bases in between. Germline assignment: CDR1 SQVTM and CDR2 ANQGSEA. CDR3 length equals 12 residues. CDR3 amino acids: CSVERTNTEAFF. The CDR3 bases are TGCAGCGTTGAAAGGACGAACACTGAAGCTTTCTTT.

The chain employs TRBV2 and TRBJ2-7; 10 nucleotides line up with TRBD2. V lost 6 bases, J lost 6 bases, and 14 bases stayed unmatched. Germline CDR1 reads SNHLY; CDR2 reads FYNNEI. CDR3 length equals 16 residues. In nucleotides, the CDR3 is TGTGCCAGCAGCGAGGGAGATAGCGGGAGGAGAGGCGAGCAGTACTTC. This encodes CASSEGDSGRRGEQYF.

The gene calls are TRBV3-1 and TRBJ2-7, with D possibly TRBD1 on 6 matching bases. In germline, CDR1 is LGHDT, CDR2 YNNKEL (reference sequence). This CDR3 region has 14 residues. V dropped 2 bases and J dropped 2 bases, with 10 bases sitting between them. The CDR3 DNA is TGTGCCAGCAGCCAAAGGGGGTCAACCTACGAGCAGTACTTC. Translating gives CASSQRGSTYEQYF.

The chain couples TRBV20-1 to TRBJ2-3; 9 bases map to TRBD1. The CDR3 has 17 amino acids. Germline V gives CDR1 DFQATT, CDR2 SNEGSKA (reference sequence). V shed 1 base and J 4 bases; nucleotides not matched to a gene: 12. The CDR3 DNA reads as TGCAGTGCTAGAGTCTCGGGACAGGGTTTTTCTGCAGATACGCAGTATTTT. Translating it yields CSARVSGQGFSADTQYF.

V gene TRBV20-1 combines with J gene TRBJ2-2; the D gene is possibly TRBD2 (6 bases). This CDR3 comprises 13 residues. Trimming pared 6 bases from V and 5 bases from J, leaving 13 bases between. The germline V gene has CDR1 DFQATT and CDR2 SNEGSKA (reference sequence). The CDR3 loop reads CSARGGRTGELFF. As DNA, the CDR3 is TGCAGTGCGAGGGGAGGTCGGACCGGGGAGCTGTTTTTT.

In its sample, this clonotype was seen once. The gene calls are TRBV29-1 and TRBJ2-3; perhaps TRBD1 as D (6 bases). The CDR3 sequence is 14 residues long. Deletions cut 3 bases from V and 1 base from J, with 11 bases between. Germline V lookup: CDR1 SQVTM, CDR2 ANQGSEA. The DNA for the CDR3 is TGCAGCGTTGATTGGGGGCTCCGCACAGATACGCAGTATTTT. Protein product: CSVDWGLRTDTQYF.

This chain connects TRBV27 to TRBJ2-1; 8 nucleotides match TRBD2. V lost 4 bases to trimming and J lost 8 bases; unmatched junction nucleotides: 22. The CDR3 is 19 amino acids. In germline, CDR1 is MNHEY, CDR2 SMNVEV (reference sequence). This CDR3 is CASSSGGTRWFGVRDEQFF. The CDR3 bases are TGTGCCAGCAGTTCGGGGGGGACTCGATGGTTTGGGGTTCGGGATGAGCAGTTCTTC.

The chain couples TRBV20-1 to TRBJ1-5, with D uncertain. V gave up 5 bases and J gave up 1 base, with 6 bases separating them. The CDR3 runs 12 residues. Germline CDR1 is DFQATT and CDR2 is SNEGSKA (reference sequence). CDR3 nucleotides: TGCAGTGCTGGTGGGAGCAATCAGCCCCAGCATTTT. Its protein product is CSAGGSNQPQHF.

The chain carries TRBV10-3 and TRBJ1-1; TRBD1 matches 8 bases. The ends lost 8 bases at V and 1 base at J; junction bases unmatched: 0. This CDR3 region has 12 residues. Germline V lookup: CDR1 ENHRY, CDR2 SYGVKD. The CDR3 DNA is TGTGCCATCGGGACAGGGAACACTGAAGCTTTCTTT. Translated, it gives CAIGTGNTEAFF.

The genes are TRBV29-1 and TRBJ1-1; perhaps TRBD1 as D (5 bases). The CDR3 has 15 residues. Germline lookup yields CDR1 SQVTM and CDR2 ANQGSEA. Trimming removed 3 bases at V and 1 base at J, with 15 bases between. This chain's CDR3 is CSVERLHRTNTEAFF. DNA of the CDR3: TGCAGCGTTGAGAGGCTTCACAGGACGAACACTGAAGCTTTCTTT. Together with reference TRBV29-1 and TRBJ1-1, the CDR3 gives the full variable domain: SAVISQKPSRDICQRGTSLTIQCQVDSQVTMMFWYRQQPGQSLTLIATANQGSEATYESGFVIDKFPISRPNLTFSTLTVSNMSPEDSSIYLCSVERLHRTNTEAFFGQGTRLTVV.

CDR3 region: CAVQGIGELFF. CDR3 coding DNA: TGTGCCGTCCAGGGGATCGGGGAGCTGTTTTTT. The V call is TRBV24-1, the J call TRBJ2-2, with D tentatively TRBD1 (6 bases). The CDR3 consists of 11 residues. V dropped 12 bases and J dropped 7 bases, with 11 bases sitting between them. Germline CDR1 reads KGHDR; CDR2 reads SFDVKD.

The V and J genes are TRBV3-1 and TRBJ2-1; TRBD1 is a possible D gene (6 bases). The V end was cut by 4 bases, the J end by 6 bases, with 13 bases between. Germline V gives CDR1 LGHDT, CDR2 YNNKEL (reference sequence). This CDR3 has 14 amino acids. This CDR3 is CASSLLQGTNEQFF. The DNA of the CDR3 is TGTGCCAGCAGCCTCTTACAGGGTACCAATGAGCAGTTCTTC.

The V gene is TRBV6-2 or TRBV6-3, the J gene TRBJ2-5; the D gene is possibly TRBD1 (5 bases). CDR3 length equals 17 residues. V was cut by 0 bases and J by 5 bases, with 19 bases left in between. CDR1 is MNHEY and CDR2 is SVGEGT in the germline V gene. The DNA for the CDR3 is TGTGCCAGCAGTTACTCTCGACAGACACTCTCTCGGGAGACCCAGTACTTC. Amino acids: CASSYSRQTLSRETQYF.

The chain is built from TRBV18 and TRBJ2-1; D gene ambiguous. The V gene's germline CDR1 is KGHSH and CDR2 LQKENI. This CDR3 comprises 12 residues. Trimming shortened V by 2 bases and J by 7 bases, and 6 bases separated the two germline ends. CDR3 sequence (DNA): TGTGCCAGCTCACCATTGATGAATGAGCAGTTCTTC. Amino acids: CASSPLMNEQFF. Supplemented by reference TRBV18 and TRBJ2-1, the full variable domain reads NAGVMQNPRHLVRRRGQEARLRCSPMKGHSHVYWYRQLPEEGLKFMVYLQKENIIDESGMPKERFSAEFPKEGPSILRIQQVVRGDSAAYFCASSPLMNEQFFGPGTRLTVL.

The chain combines TRBV5-1 with TRBJ2-5; 11 positions match TRBD2. This CDR3 comprises 15 residues. Germline V gene lookup returns CDR1 SGHRS and CDR2 YFSETQ. V lost 5 bases and J lost 4; bases outside the gene matches: 7. CDR3 nucleotides: TGCGCCAGCAGGTTAGCGGGAGGGCCCGGAGAGACCCAGTACTTC. This translates into CASRLAGGPGETQYF.

The chain joins TRBV19 to TRBJ1-5, with D perhaps TRBD1 (6 bases). V lost 6 bases to trimming and J lost 3 bases, with 15 bases between them. Per the germline V gene, CDR1 is LNHDA and CDR2 is SQIVND (reference sequence). The CDR3 is 15 amino acids. The CDR3 nucleotides read TGTGCCAGTAGACTGGAACAGGGAAACAATCAGCCCCAGCATTTT. It specifies CASRLEQGNNQPQHF.

The V and J genes are TRBV5-4 and TRBJ2-1, with 8 bases that match TRBD2. CDR3 length: 15 residues. Germline V gives CDR1 SGHNT, CDR2 YYREEE (reference sequence). The V and J ends lost 5 bases and 7 bases, in that order; junction bases with no gene match: 11. This CDR3 is CASRMGLEGGNEQFF. CDR3 coding DNA: TGTGCCAGCAGGATGGGACTAGAGGGTGGTAATGAGCAGTTCTTC.

This clonotype came up once. The chain combines TRBV27 with TRBJ2-1, with D possibly matching TRBD2 (5 bases). The V end was cut by 5 bases, the J end by 9 bases, with 11 bases between. Germline assignment: CDR1 MNHEY and CDR2 SMNVEV (reference sequence). The CDR3 is made up of 12 amino acids. The CDR3 region has the DNA TGTGCCAGCAGTAGGTCTGGGAGTGAGCAGTTCTTC. Its translation is CASSRSGSEQFF.

The chain joins TRBV29-1 to TRBJ2-5; D gene ambiguous. The germline V gene encodes CDR1 SQVTM and CDR2 ANQGSEA. Trimming took 3 bases from V and 3 from J, leaving 8 bases between them. The CDR3 length is 12 residues. The CDR3 sequence is CSVDPAKETQYF. The CDR3 DNA reads as TGCAGCGTTGATCCAGCAAAAGAGACCCAGTACTTC.

V gene TRBV28 combines with J gene TRBJ2-3; the D gene is possibly TRBD2 (6 bases). CDR3 length: 15 amino acids. CDR1 and CDR2 from the germline V gene are MDHEN and SYDVKM. V lost 2 bases to trimming and J lost 3 bases, with 12 bases between them. This CDR3 reads CASSLAGSGTDTQYF. The CDR3 DNA follows: TGTGCCAGCAGTTTAGCGGGGTCGGGTACAGATACGCAGTATTTT.

The chain carries TRBV3-1 and TRBJ1-4, with TRBD1 matching over 9 bases. Germline V lookup: CDR1 LGHDT, CDR2 YNNKEL (reference sequence). The CDR3 covers 16 residues. V dropped 5 bases and J dropped 6; count of bases not matched to a gene: 10. The DNA of the CDR3 is TGTGCCAGCAGCGGCAGATACAGGGGGCGCGATGAAAAACTGTTTTTT. It translates to CASSGRYRGRDEKLFF.

The chain carries TRBV20-1 and TRBJ2-5; perhaps TRBD2 as D (5 bases). Germline CDR1 and CDR2: DFQATT and SNEGSKA (reference sequence). The V and J ends lost 0 bases and 5 bases respectively, with 19 bases between them. The CDR3 contains 16 residues. The CDR3 loop reads CSARDTASHPQETQYF. The CDR3 DNA reads TGCAGTGCTAGAGATACGGCTAGCCACCCCCAGGAGACCCAGTACTTC.

The V call is TRBV28, the J call TRBJ1-5; D may be TRBD1 (5 bases). Per the germline V gene, CDR1 is MDHEN and CDR2 is SYDVKM. V was pared by 7 bases and J by 4 bases, with 17 bases between. CDR3 length: 15 amino acids. DNA of the CDR3: TGTGCCAGCAAAGGCGCCGGGGCGGGTAATCAGCCCCAGCATTTT. Its translation is CASKGAGAGNQPQHF.